This record looks at one TCR beta chain sequence and its context. What this receptor recognizes is not known. Nothing much larger sits one base from this clone, and base qualities are not available. The data derive from a study of blood T cell repertoires in COVID-19 (dated by TCRdb to the early 2020s). For the study in its entirety: Collaborator samples came from the United States, Italy and Spain and covered acute and convalescent phases of COVID-19. The repertoires were released in a freely available public database intended as a resource for research on the immune response to SARS-CoV-2. Where HLA class I and class II types were available, the types were taken from metadata supplied by the sample provider, not from assay-based typing. Subjects who had been exposed to COVID-19, were actively infected with it, or had recovered from it provided the deeply sampled blood TCRbeta repertoires that made up the dataset. Sample metadata almost always included a de-identified subject ID, COVID-19 status, age in years and sex. The prospective study material was composed of cDNA or gDNA derived from T cells, B-cell-depleted T cells, or PBMCs. Samples were obtained from the ongoing ImmuneRACE study (first 160 participants) and from over 1,000 subjects provided by 6 global collaborators. What the study reported, not specific to this receptor: How much clinical and demographic metadata was included differed by source and by participant, and the metadata was provided uncurated.

At one collaborating source in Seattle, patients were enrolled during active infection and were followed longitudinally through the course of disease. Whole blood was collected in K2EDTA tubes by collaborating institutions according to the institutions' own protocols. For TCRbeta analysis, collaborators shipped samples as frozen whole blood, isolated PBMCs, or DNA extracted from either of those sample types. TCRbeta CDR3 regions were amplified from genomic DNA by means of the immunoSEQ Assay, a bias-controlled multiplex PCR. Regarding the original processing steps: The number of nucleated cells in each sample was estimated by amplification of reference gene primers within the assay. To quantify the absolute abundance of each unique TCRbeta CDR3 rearrangement, sequence reads were collapsed and filtered. For each sample, productive Simpson clonality was calculated by taking the square root of Simpson's diversity index across productive rearrangements. Entries here come from immuneACCESS through TCRdb and include only in-frame sequences with V and J called. Some clones fail to appear in such tables; in the studies checked, an unresolved V gene covers under half of the shortfall, and the cause of the remainder is unknown. V, J and clone size are those of that table, while D and trimming were read from the DNA. The sample table lists a few hundred thousand clones, about 90% of them with a count of one. Together, the top ten hold 2.1% of the sample.

The CDR3 holds 15 amino acids from the cysteine to the phenylalanine. Of all the DNA, just the CDR3 is kept, 45 bases in frame from base 1. CDR1 LGHNA and CDR2 YSLEER are derived from the germline V gene. V sheds 1 base and J sheds 0 bases, leaving 8 bases between their ends. The sequence was obtained from a woman aged 60-75 years with COVID-19, enrolled during active disease. The sequence links TRBV4-3 to TRBJ2-3, with the D gene not confidently named. The sequenced sample consisted of peripheral blood. The bases read TGCGCCAGCAGCCAAGGACAACCGAGCACAGATACGCAGTATTTT. Its protein reads: CASSQGQPSTDTQYF.